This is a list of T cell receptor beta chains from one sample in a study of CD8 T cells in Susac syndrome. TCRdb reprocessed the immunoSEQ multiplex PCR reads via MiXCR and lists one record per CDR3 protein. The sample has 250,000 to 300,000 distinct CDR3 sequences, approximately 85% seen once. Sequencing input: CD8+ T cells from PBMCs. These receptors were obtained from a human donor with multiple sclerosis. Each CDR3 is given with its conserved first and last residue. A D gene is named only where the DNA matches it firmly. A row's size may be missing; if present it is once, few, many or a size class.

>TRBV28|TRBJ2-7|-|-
CASSPIMYSGSPNEPLSYEQYF
TGTGCCAGCAGCCCCATTATGTACTCAGGTTCCCCGAACGAACCCCTCTCCTACGAGCAGTACTTC
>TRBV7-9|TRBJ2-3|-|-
CASSLGDSPDTQYF
TGTGCCAGCAGCTTAGGGGACTCCCCAGATACGCAGTATTTT
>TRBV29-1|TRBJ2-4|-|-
CSVDGRGTKNIQYF
TGCAGCGTTGATGGCAGGGGAACCAAAAACATTCAGTACTTC
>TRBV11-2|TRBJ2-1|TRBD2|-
CASSLELAGQYEQFF
TGTGCCAGCAGCTTAGAACTAGCGGGTCAATATGAGCAGTTCTTC
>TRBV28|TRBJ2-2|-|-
CASSLQFRELFF
TGTGCCAGCAGTTTACAGTTTAGGGAGCTGTTTTTT
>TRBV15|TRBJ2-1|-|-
CATSRDLGGGEQFF
TGTGCCACCAGCAGAGATCTAGGGGGAGGTGAGCAGTTCTTC
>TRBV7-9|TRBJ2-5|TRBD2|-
CASSLRTSGKETQYF
TGTGCCAGCAGCTTACGGACTAGCGGTAAAGAGACCCAGTACTTC
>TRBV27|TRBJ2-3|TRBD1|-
CASSHRTGSTDTQYF
TGTGCCAGCAGTCACAGGACAGGGTCAACAGATACGCAGTATTTT
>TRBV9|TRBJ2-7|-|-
CASSVVANPSEQYF
TGTGCCAGCAGCGTAGTAGCGAATCCCTCCGAGCAGTACTTC
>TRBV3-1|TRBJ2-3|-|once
CASGGSLWDTQYF
TGTGCCAGCGGGGGGAGCCTGTGGGATACGCAGTATTTT
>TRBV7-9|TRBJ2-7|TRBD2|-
CASSLDGTSGYEQYF
TGTGCCAGCAGCTTAGATGGGACTAGCGGATACGAGCAGTACTTC
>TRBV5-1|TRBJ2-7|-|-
CASSWRDPEREQYF
TGCGCCAGCAGTTGGCGGGACCCCGAGAGAGAGCAGTACTTC
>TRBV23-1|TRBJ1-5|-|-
CASSQFYFRSRQHF
TGCGCCAGCAGTCAATTTTATTTTAGGAGTCGCCAGCATTTT
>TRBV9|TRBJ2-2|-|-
CASRGGEGGELFF
TGTGCCAGCAGGGGAGGAGAGGGTGGGGAGCTGTTTTTT
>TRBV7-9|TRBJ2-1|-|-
CASSPRTMEQFF
TGTGCCAGCAGCCCACGTACAATGGAGCAGTTCTTC
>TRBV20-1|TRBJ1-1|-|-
CSARPRGGYPRTEAFF
TGCAGTGCTAGACCTCGGGGAGGGTATCCCCGCACTGAAGCTTTCTTT
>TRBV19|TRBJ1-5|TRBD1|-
CASSIPTDRESANQPQHF
TGTGCCAGTAGTATTCCGACGGACAGGGAAAGTGCGAATCAGCCCCAGCATTTT
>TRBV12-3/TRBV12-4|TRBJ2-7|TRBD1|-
CASSLSRGLGKYF
TGTGCCAGCAGTTTATCCAGGGGGCTGGGGAAGTACTTC
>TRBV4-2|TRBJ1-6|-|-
CASSAGTPNNSPLHF
TGTGCCAGCAGCGCCGGGACACCAAATAATTCACCCCTCCACTTT
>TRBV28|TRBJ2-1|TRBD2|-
CASSSGLAGVYNEQFF
TGTGCCAGCAGTTCTGGGCTAGCGGGAGTCTACAATGAGCAGTTCTTC
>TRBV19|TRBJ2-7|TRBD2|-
CASTSSSGGYEQYF
TGTGCCAGTACTTCGTCTAGCGGAGGTTACGAGCAGTACTTC
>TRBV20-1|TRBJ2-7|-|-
CSASSAVDYEQYF
TGCAGTGCTAGCTCCGCTGTGGATTACGAGCAGTACTTC
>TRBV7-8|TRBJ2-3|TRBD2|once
CASSLAPWGGNTQYF
TGTGCCAGCAGCTTAGCCCCTTGGGGAGGGAATACGCAGTATTTT
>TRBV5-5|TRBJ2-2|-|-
CASTSTQGGPGELFF
TGTGCCAGCACCAGTACGCAAGGAGGTCCCGGGGAGCTGTTTTTT
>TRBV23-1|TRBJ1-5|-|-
CASSLNGRADQPQHF
TGCGCCAGCAGTCTAAACGGCAGGGCAGACCAGCCCCAGCATTTT
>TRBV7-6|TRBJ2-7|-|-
CASSLETGTPSSYEQYF
TGTGCCAGCAGCTTAGAGACCGGGACACCCAGCTCCTACGAGCAGTACTTC
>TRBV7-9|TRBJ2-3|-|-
CASSLLAAGPPDTQYF
TGTGCCAGCAGCTTACTCGCGGCGGGGCCCCCAGATACGCAGTATTTT
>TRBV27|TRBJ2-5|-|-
CASSLVPGSRGETQYF
TGTGCCAGCAGTTTAGTCCCCGGGAGTAGAGGAGAGACCCAGTACTTC
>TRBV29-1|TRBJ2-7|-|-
CSVPGQFYEQYF
TGCAGCGTCCCCGGACAGTTCTACGAGCAGTACTTC
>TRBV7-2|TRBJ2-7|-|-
CASSFYKSYEQYF
TGTGCCAGCAGCTTTTATAAGTCCTACGAGCAGTACTTC
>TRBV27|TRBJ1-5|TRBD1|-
CASSLTGVGDQPQHF
TGTGCCAGCAGTTTGACAGGGGTTGGAGATCAGCCCCAGCATTTT
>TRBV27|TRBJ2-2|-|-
CAYLRGTGELFF
TGTGCCTACCTACGGGGGACCGGGGAGCTGTTTTTT
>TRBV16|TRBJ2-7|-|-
CASSQEQGITYEQYF
TGTGCCAGCAGCCAAGAGCAGGGAATAACCTACGAGCAGTACTTC
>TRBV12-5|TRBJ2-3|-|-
CASGPGDTQYF
TGTGCTAGTGGCCCTGGTGATACGCAGTATTTT
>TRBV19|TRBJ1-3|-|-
CASSIVPEVRNTIYF
TGTGCCAGTAGTATAGTGCCTGAAGTCCGGAACACCATATATTTT
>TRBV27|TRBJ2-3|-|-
CASSFFWSPDTQYF
TGTGCCAGCAGTTTCTTTTGGAGTCCAGATACGCAGTATTTT
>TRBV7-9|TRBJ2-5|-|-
CASSPPAQETQYF
TGTGCCAGCAGCCCCCCGGCCCAAGAGACCCAGTACTTC
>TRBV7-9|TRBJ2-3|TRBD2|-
CASSSRSSGTSTDTQYF
TGTGCCAGCAGCTCAAGAAGTAGCGGGACGAGCACAGATACGCAGTATTTT
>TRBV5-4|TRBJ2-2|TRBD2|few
CASSLERERTGELFF
TGTGCCAGCAGCTTGGAGCGGGAGCGCACCGGGGAGCTGTTTTTT
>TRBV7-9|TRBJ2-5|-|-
CASSSSLRETQYF
TGTGCCAGCAGCTCCAGCCTCCGAGAGACCCAGTACTTC
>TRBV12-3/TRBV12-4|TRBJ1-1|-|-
CASSAPWGRGTEAFF
TGTGCCAGCAGTGCCCCGTGGGGAAGGGGCACTGAAGCTTTCTTT
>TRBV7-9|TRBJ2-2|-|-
CASSYGLGLPNTGELFF
TGTGCCAGCAGCTACGGGCTCGGACTACCGAACACCGGGGAGCTGTTTTTT
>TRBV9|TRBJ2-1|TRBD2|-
CASTERTSPNEQFF
TGTGCCAGCACTGAAAGGACTAGTCCCAATGAGCAGTTCTTC
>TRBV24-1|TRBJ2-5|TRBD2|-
CATSGGGKGFQETQYF
TGTGCCACCAGCGGGGGGGGTAAGGGGTTCCAAGAGACCCAGTACTTC
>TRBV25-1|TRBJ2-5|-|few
CASSDRRETQYF
TGTGCCAGCAGTGATCGGCGGGAGACCCAGTACTTC
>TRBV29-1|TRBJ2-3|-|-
CSVDYSELATSTDTQYF
TGCAGCGTTGATTATTCGGAGTTGGCCACCTCCACAGATACGCAGTATTTT
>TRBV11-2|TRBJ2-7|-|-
CASLGGELVYEQYF
TGTGCCAGCCTGGGGGGCGAACTGGTCTACGAGCAGTACTTC
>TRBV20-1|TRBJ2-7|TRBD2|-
CSANSLGLAGGRYEQYF
TGCAGTGCCAATTCCCTGGGACTAGCGGGAGGGAGGTACGAGCAGTACTTC
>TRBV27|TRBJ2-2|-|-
CASSLTGPPEDTGELFF
TGTGCCAGCAGTTTAACCGGACCGCCAGAGGACACCGGGGAGCTGTTTTTT
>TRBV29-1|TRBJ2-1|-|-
CSVAGLPGTYNEQFF
TGCAGCGTTGCTGGACTCCCGGGCACCTACAATGAGCAGTTCTTC
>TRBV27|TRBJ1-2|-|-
CASSRDGIGYTF
TGTGCCAGCAGTCGGGACGGCATTGGCTACACCTTC
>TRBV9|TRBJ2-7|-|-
CASSGGKRGDFPYEQYF
TGTGCCAGCAGCGGAGGTAAGAGGGGCGACTTTCCCTACGAGCAGTACTTC
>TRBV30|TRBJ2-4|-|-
CAAEVESLNIQYF
TGTGCCGCTGAAGTGGAGTCTTTAAACATTCAGTACTTC
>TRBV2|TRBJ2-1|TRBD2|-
CASSVAGGYLNEQFF
TGTGCCAGCAGTGTAGCGGGAGGATACCTCAATGAGCAGTTCTTC
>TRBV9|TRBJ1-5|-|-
CASSVATGQPQHF
TGTGCCAGCAGCGTAGCCACCGGGCAGCCCCAGCATTTT
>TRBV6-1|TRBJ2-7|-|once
CASSGLVEGYEQYF
TGTGCCAGCAGCGGGCTTGTCGAGGGCTACGAGCAGTACTTC
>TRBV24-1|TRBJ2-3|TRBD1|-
CATSDPWTGEDTQYF
TGTGCCACCAGTGATCCATGGACAGGGGAAGATACGCAGTATTTT
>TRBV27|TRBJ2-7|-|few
CASSPGQNRKIYEQYF
TGTGCCAGCAGCCCCGGACAGAACCGGAAAATCTACGAGCAGTACTTC
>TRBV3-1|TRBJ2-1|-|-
CASSQAASRSYNEQFF
TGTGCCAGCAGCCAAGCGGCTAGCCGCTCCTACAATGAGCAGTTCTTC